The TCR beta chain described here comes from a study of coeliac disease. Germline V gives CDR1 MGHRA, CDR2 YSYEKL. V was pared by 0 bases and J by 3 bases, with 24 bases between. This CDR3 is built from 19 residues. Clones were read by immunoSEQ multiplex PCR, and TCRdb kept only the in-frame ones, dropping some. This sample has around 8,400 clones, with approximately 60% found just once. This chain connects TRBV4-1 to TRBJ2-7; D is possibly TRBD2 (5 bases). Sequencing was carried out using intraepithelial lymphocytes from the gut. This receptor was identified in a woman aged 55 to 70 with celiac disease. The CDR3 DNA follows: TGCGCCAGCAGCCAAGATTGGACCCGACGGGCAAGAGGGTACTACGAGCAGTACTTC. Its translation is CASSQDWTRRARGYYEQYF.